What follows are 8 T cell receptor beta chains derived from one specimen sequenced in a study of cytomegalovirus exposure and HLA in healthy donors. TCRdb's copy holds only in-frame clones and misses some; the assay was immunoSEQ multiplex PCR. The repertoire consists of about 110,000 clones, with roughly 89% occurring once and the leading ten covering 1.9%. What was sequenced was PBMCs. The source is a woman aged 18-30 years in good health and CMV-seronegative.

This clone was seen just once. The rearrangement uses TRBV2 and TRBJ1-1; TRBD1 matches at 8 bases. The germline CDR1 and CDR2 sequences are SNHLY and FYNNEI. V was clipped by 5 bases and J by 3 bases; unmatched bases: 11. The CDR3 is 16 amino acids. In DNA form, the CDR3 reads TGTGCCAGCAGTATTCAGGGGGCTAGAGACTACACTGAAGCTTTCTTT. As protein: CASSIQGARDYTEAFF.

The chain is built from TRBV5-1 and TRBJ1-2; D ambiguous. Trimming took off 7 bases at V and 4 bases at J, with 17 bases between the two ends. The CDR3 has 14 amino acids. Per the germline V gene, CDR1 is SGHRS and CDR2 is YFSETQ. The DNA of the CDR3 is TGCGCCAGCGGCGCCACAGAACCCTCCTATGGCTACACCTTC. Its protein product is CASGATEPSYGYTF.

CDR3 bases: TGTGCCAGCAGTTACCGGCCGGGGAACACTGAAGCTTTCTTT. It is translated as CASSYRPGNTEAFF. The genes are TRBV6-5 and TRBJ1-1; D is unclear. Germline V CDR1 and CDR2: MNHEY, SVGAGI. This CDR3 comprises 14 residues. V was cut by 2 bases and J by 1 base, with 8 bases left in between.

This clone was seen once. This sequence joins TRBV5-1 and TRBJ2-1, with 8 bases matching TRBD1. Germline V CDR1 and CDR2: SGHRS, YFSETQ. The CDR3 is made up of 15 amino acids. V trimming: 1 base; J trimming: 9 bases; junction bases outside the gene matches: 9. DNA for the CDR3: TGCGCCAGCAGCTTGAGACAGGGGCTCTCTGTTGAGCAGTTCTTC. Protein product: CASSLRQGLSVEQFF.

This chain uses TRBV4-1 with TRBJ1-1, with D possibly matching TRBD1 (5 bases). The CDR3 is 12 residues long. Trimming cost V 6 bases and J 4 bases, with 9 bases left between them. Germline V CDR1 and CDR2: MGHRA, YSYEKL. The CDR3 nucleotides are TGCGCCAGCAGGACAGTAGGCACTGAAGCTTTCTTT. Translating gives CASRTVGTEAFF.

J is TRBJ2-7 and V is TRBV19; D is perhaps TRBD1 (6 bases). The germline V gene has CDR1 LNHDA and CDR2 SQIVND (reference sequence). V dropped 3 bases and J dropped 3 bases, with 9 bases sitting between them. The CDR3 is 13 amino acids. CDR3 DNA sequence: TGTGCCAGTAGTATTAACAGGGACTACGAGCAGTACTTC. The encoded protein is CASSINRDYEQYF. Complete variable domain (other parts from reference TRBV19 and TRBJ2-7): DGGITQSPKYLFRKEGQNVTLSCEQNLNHDAMYWYRQDPGQGLRLIYYSQIVNDFQKGDIAEGYSVSREKKESFPLTVTSAQKNPTAFYLCASSINRDYEQYFGPGTRLTVT.

CDR3 amino acids: CASSHPDTGELFF. The CDR3 coding sequence is TGTGCCAGCTCGCACCCGGACACCGGGGAGCTGTTTTTT. The chain combines TRBV28 with TRBJ2-2, with no clear D. Germline V gene sequence: CDR1 MDHEN, CDR2 SYDVKM. The CDR3 length is 13 residues. With 8 bases removed from V and 3 bases from J, the gap between germline ends came to 10 bases.

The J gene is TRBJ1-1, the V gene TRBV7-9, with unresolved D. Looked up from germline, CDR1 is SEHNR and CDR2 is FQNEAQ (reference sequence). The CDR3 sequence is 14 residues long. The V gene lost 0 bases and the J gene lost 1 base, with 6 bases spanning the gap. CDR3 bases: TGTGCCAGCAGCTTAGCGGCGGGGAACACTGAAGCTTTCTTT. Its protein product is CASSLAAGNTEAFF.